The 7 T cell receptor beta chains in this list originate from one sample, sequenced in a study of cytomegalovirus exposure and HLA in healthy donors. Use of 60 Vbeta and 13 Jbeta primers characterized the PCR. Here immunoSEQ multiplex PCR was the method, and the copy in TCRdb shows in-frame clones only, minus some. The data show under 200,000 clones, approximately 80% seen once. Input material: PBMCs. These receptors originate from a man between 60 and 70 years old in good health and CMV-seronegative.

This clone was found a few times. The gene calls are TRBV28 and TRBJ1-1, with D perhaps TRBD1 (5 bases). V lost 5 bases and J lost 1, with 8 bases in between. From germline, CDR1 is MDHEN and CDR2 SYDVKM. The CDR3 spans 13 residues. The CDR3 region is CASSPRGNTEAFF. The CDR3 DNA is TGTGCCAGCAGTCCTAGGGGGAACACTGAAGCTTTCTTT.

This sequence joins TRBV2 and TRBJ1-3; no clear D gene. CDR3 length: 16 amino acids. V shed 7 bases and J shed 0 bases, with 16 bases lying between them. CDR1 is SNHLY and CDR2 is FYNNEI in the germline V gene. The CDR3 DNA sequence: TGTGCCAGCAAGCCCGGCTTACGGAGCTCTGGAAACACCATATATTTT. Its protein is CASKPGLRSSGNTIYF.

The V gene is TRBV18, the J gene TRBJ1-5; 9 bases are shared with TRBD1. Germline CDR1 reads KGHSH; CDR2 reads LQKENI. CDR3 length: 13 amino acids. V gave up 3 bases and J gave up 6 bases; unmatched junction bases: 0. The CDR3 loop reads CASSPTGGQPQHF. The CDR3 nucleotides read TGTGCCAGCTCACCGACAGGGGGTCAGCCCCAGCATTTT.

Worth noting for this clone: At one end, the junction sequence differs from germline, possibly due to a read error. This rearrangement joins TRBV4-1 to TRBJ2-6; 7 bases align to TRBD1. This CDR3 comprises 19 residues. The germline CDR1 and CDR2 sequences are MGHRA and YSYEKL. In DNA form, the CDR3 reads TGCGCCAGCAGCCAAGATGCACGGGGACAGTACTCTTGGGCCAACGTCCTGACTTTC. Its translation: CASSQDARGQYSWANVLTF.

The chain links TRBV28 to TRBJ2-7, with 9 positions matching TRBD2. The CDR3 consists of 15 residues. Germline loops: CDR1 MDHEN, CDR2 SYDVKM. The V gene end was trimmed by 3 bases and the J gene end by 7 bases; junction bases not matched to a gene: 10. CDR3 DNA sequence: TGTGCCAGCAGTTTGTTGAGTAGCGGGAGCGGGGAGCAGTACTTC. The encoded protein is CASSLLSSGSGEQYF.

This clone was recorded once. The J gene is TRBJ1-4, the V gene TRBV11-2; 11 bases are shared with TRBD1. CDR1 is SGHAT, CDR2 FQNNGV, per germline. The J segment lost 3 bases and the V segment lost 0 bases, leaving 3 bases of the junction unmatched. This CDR3 has 17 residues. In DNA, the CDR3 is TGTGCCAGCAGCTTAGAAGGGACAGGGGGTCCTAATGAAAAACTGTTTTTT. It is translated as CASSLEGTGGPNEKLFF.

The chain combines TRBV6-6 with TRBJ2-2; 8 nucleotides agree with TRBD1. This CDR3 contains 16 residues. The V gene end was trimmed by 10 bases and the J gene end by 6 bases; junction bases not matched to a gene: 16. CDR1 is MNHNY, CDR2 SVGAGI, per germline (reference sequence). This chain's CDR3 is CATPRGDRNRAGELFF. CDR3 coding DNA: TGTGCCACCCCCAGAGGGGACAGGAACCGGGCCGGGGAGCTGTTTTTT.